The entry below gives a single TCR beta chain sequence along with its context. CDR1 is MNHEY and CDR2 is SMNVEV in the germline V gene (reference sequence). The CDR3 is 16 residues long. V trimming: 7 bases; J trimming: 1 base; junction bases outside the gene matches: 10. Authors' analysis steps: Amplified reference gene primers provided the basis for estimating nucleated cell counts. The data were produced by immunoSEQ multiplex PCR, yet TCRdb's version contains in-frame clones alone and is incomplete. V, J and clone size were drawn from that table, and D and trimming were deduced from the DNA. The sample comprises about 59,000 clones, about 70% of which are singletons, and less than 20% rests with the top ten. The entry originates in a study of blood T cell repertoires in COVID-19. Turning to the study itself: Sites across the United States, Italy and Spain contributed samples from acute and convalescent COVID-19. Sample material is recorded as cDNA or gDNA derived from T cells, B-cell-depleted T cells, or PBMCs.

The receptor was isolated from a woman between 45 and 65 years old with active or convalescent COVID-19. The V gene is TRBV27, the J gene TRBJ2-1, with TRBD1 identical over 7 bases. Sequencing used peripheral blood. The CDR3 region has the DNA TGTGCCAGCACGACAGACAGGGCCCCTTCCTACAATGAGCAGTTCTTC. Its protein product is CASTTDRAPSYNEQFF.